The present TCR beta chain was sequenced within a study of CD8+CD57+ T cells in acquired aplastic anemia. This clonotype was recorded once. Profiling that covered TCR beta VDJ and CDR3 relied on genomic DNA as its template. TCRdb re-derived calls from the reads in MiXCR, one entry per CDR3 protein. Found here are about 420,000 distinct CDR3 sequences, about 70% of them singletons; the top ten hold 3% to 5%. This TCR was recovered from a human donor in good health, serving as a control. The sequencing input was sorted CD4+, CD8+, or CD8+CD57+ T cells (not recorded which) from PBMCs.

The CDR3 sequence: CASSSAVWAPGNTIYF. The CDR3 DNA sequence: TGTGCCAGCAGCTCAGCTGTTTGGGCTCCTGGAAACACCATATATTTT. The chain joins TRBV12-3 or TRBV12-4 to TRBJ1-3, with D unclear. This CDR3 is 16 amino acids long. V was pared by 6 bases and J by 2 bases, with 17 bases between.